The text below deals with one T cell receptor (beta chain). The Seattle patients, enrolled during active infection, were followed longitudinally. The authors' processing: Counts of nucleated cells, estimated from reference gene primer amplification, were obtained. Assay used: immunoSEQ multiplex PCR; TCRdb lists only in-frame clones, some missing. Clonal size and the V and J genes are those of that table, whereas D and trimming came from the DNA. The sample has under 200,000 clones; around 87% are singletons. The data derive from a study of blood T cell repertoires in COVID-19. Study overall: Material from acute and convalescent COVID-19 was sourced from the United States, Italy and Spain. PBMCs, B-cell-depleted T cells, or T cells provided the cDNA or gDNA that made up the material.

The CDR3 runs 16 residues. V gave up 3 bases and J gave up 7 bases; unmatched junction bases: 12. Germline V gives CDR1 LGHNT, CDR2 FRNRAP. The V call is TRBV12-5, the J call TRBJ2-3, with 8 bases matching TRBD1. This clonotype was obtained from a man in his 60s with COVID-19, enrolled during active disease. The sequencing sample was made of peripheral blood. Written as DNA, the CDR3 is TGTGCTAGTGGTTTAGGACAGGGTAATCGCGGGAATACGCAGTATTTT. Encoded protein: CASGLGQGNRGNTQYF.